Below, 32 T cell receptor beta chains from the same sample are listed, as sequenced in a study of cytomegalovirus exposure and HLA in healthy donors. The PCR used 60 Vbeta and 13 Jbeta primers. This table comes from immunoSEQ multiplex PCR, and its TCRdb copy is limited to in-frame clones, with some not included. The data show more than 150,000 clones, with about 80% seen just once and approximately 2.4% held by the top ten. Sequenced input: PBMCs. The source is a woman between 50 and 59 years old in good health and CMV-seropositive.

This clone showed up just once. CDR3 sequence: CASSGRPGQGQKEGTGDSGNTIYF. DNA of the CDR3: TGTGCCAGCAGTGGGAGACCGGGACAGGGACAAAAGGAAGGGACCGGAGACTCTGGAAACACCATATATTTT. The J gene is TRBJ1-3, the V gene TRBV2; 9 bases align to TRBD1. Trimming took 4 bases from V and 0 from J; bases not matched to a gene: 28. There are 24 residues in the CDR3. Germline V gene data show CDR1 as SNHLY and CDR2 as FYNNEI. Supplemented by reference TRBV2 and TRBJ1-3, the full variable domain reads EPEVTQTPSHQVTQMGQEVILRCVPISNHLYFYWYRQILGQKVEFLVSFYNNEISEKSEIFDDQFSVERPDGSNFTLKIRSTKLEDSAMYFCASSGRPGQGQKEGTGDSGNTIYFGEGSWLTVV.

Written as DNA, the CDR3 is TGTGCCATCAGTGAGTCGCAGGGGCAGGACGCTGAAGCTTTCTTT. This encodes CAISESQGQDAEAFF. The chain combines TRBV10-3 with TRBJ1-1, with D possibly matching TRBD1 (6 bases). V was shortened by 0 bases and J by 6 bases, with 14 bases between the two germline ends. The CDR3 runs 15 residues. CDR1 is ENHRY and CDR2 is SYGVKD in the germline V gene.

A word on this clone: The sample carries other DNA sequences with the same CDR3. J is TRBJ1-3 and V is TRBV7-6; 8 positions match TRBD1. J gave up 6 bases and V 4 bases, and 8 bases lay outside the gene matches. The CDR3 is made up of 15 amino acids. Germline-derived CDR1 and CDR2 are SGHVS and FNYEAQ. The CDR3 DNA is TGTGCCAGCAGCTCCTTCGACAGGGGAGAAAACACCATATATTTT. Translation: CASSSFDRGENTIYF. The full variable domain, completed using reference TRBV7-6 and TRBJ1-3, is GAGVSQSPRYKVTKRGQDVALRCDPISGHVSLYWYRQALGQGPEFLTYFNYEAQQDKSGLPNDRFSAERPEGSISTLTIQRTEQRDSAMYRCASSSFDRGENTIYFGEGSWLTVV.

The gene calls are TRBV7-2 and TRBJ2-4; no clear D. Trimming left V 3 bases short and J 0 bases short, with 6 bases between. The V gene's germline CDR1 is SGHTA and CDR2 FQGNSA. CDR3 length: 14 amino acids. CDR3 coding DNA: TGTGCCAGCAGCTTCGCGATAGCCAAAAACATTCAGTACTTC. This sequence encodes CASSFAIAKNIQYF.

The J gene is TRBJ1-6, the V gene TRBV11-2; D might be TRBD1 (5 bases). The CDR3 length is 15 residues. Germline values: CDR1 SGHAT, CDR2 FQNNGV. The V end lost 1 base, the J end lost 8 bases, and 12 bases lay between the germline ends. CDR3 DNA: TGTGCCAGCAGCTTAGGTGCGGGGGGAGATTCACCCCTCCACTTT. It encodes CASSLGAGGDSPLHF.

This chain links TRBV10-3 with TRBJ1-2; no clear D gene. Germline V gives CDR1 ENHRY, CDR2 SYGVKD. The CDR3 extends over 16 amino acids. V lost 0 bases to trimming and J lost 2 bases, with 13 bases between them. The CDR3 nucleotides are TGTGCCATCAGTGAGTCGAGGGAGTCTCGAAACTATGGCTACACCTTC. Amino acid sequence: CAISESRESRNYGYTF.

This clone was recorded once. A junction boundary mismatches the germline segment, possibly from a read error. J is TRBJ2-4 and V is TRBV7-9; TRBD1 agrees at 8 bases. In germline, CDR1 is SEHNR, CDR2 FQNEAQ (reference sequence). The CDR3 has 18 amino acids. DNA of the CDR3: TGTTCCAGCAGCTTAGGGACAGGTATGACACTGGCCAAAAACATTCAGTACTTC. Its protein product is CSSSLGTGMTLAKNIQYF. Based on the CDR3 plus reference TRBV7-9 and TRBJ2-4, the full variable domain is DTGVSQNPRHKITKRGQNVTFRCDPISEHNRLYWYRQTLGQGPEFLTYFQNEAQLEKSRLLSDRFSAERPKGSFSTLEIQRTEQGDSAMYLCSSSLGTGMTLAKNIQYFGAGTRLSVL.

The V and J genes are TRBV6-6 and TRBJ2-1, with TRBD2 matching over 9 bases. Per germline, CDR1 MNHNY and CDR2 SVGAGI (reference sequence). The CDR3 totals 14 residues. V gave up 8 bases and J gave up 5 bases; unmatched junction bases: 7. Written as DNA, the CDR3 is TGTGCCAGCGGCTTTAGCGGGGGTCACAATGAGCAGTTCTTC. Translated: CASGFSGGHNEQFF.

This rearrangement joins TRBV20-1 to TRBJ2-7; TRBD2 might be the D (6 bases). Germline CDR1 and CDR2: DFQATT and SNEGSKA (reference sequence). The length of the CDR3 is 11 residues. The CDR3 DNA reads TGCCCTGGGGAGGCGGTCTACGAGCAGTACTTC. Residues: CPGEAVYEQYF.

This clone occurred a few times. The chain has TRBV6-5 and TRBJ2-1, with 10 bases fitting TRBD1. The J segment lost 6 bases and the V segment lost 5 bases, leaving 7 bases of the junction unmatched. The CDR3 contains 15 residues. From germline, CDR1 is MNHEY and CDR2 SVGAGI. This CDR3 is CASSPDRGRSNEQFF. For the CDR3, the DNA is TGTGCCAGCAGTCCCGACAGGGGGCGCTCCAATGAGCAGTTCTTC.

The chain is built from TRBV5-1 and TRBJ2-1, with D perhaps TRBD2 (7 bases). Per the germline V gene, CDR1 is SGHRS and CDR2 is YFSETQ. The length of the CDR3 is 17 residues. V dropped 5 bases and J dropped 4 bases, with 22 bases sitting between them. The CDR3 sequence: CASRLPRVGGRYNEQFF. The CDR3 DNA reads as TGCGCCAGCAGACTGCCACGGGTCGGGGGGCGGTACAATGAGCAGTTCTTC.

The chain links TRBV27 to TRBJ1-3, with D perhaps TRBD1 (5 bases). The length of the CDR3 is 17 residues. Germline CDR1 reads MNHEY; CDR2 reads SMNVEV (reference sequence). Trimming took 7 bases from V and 5 from J, leaving 24 bases between them. The CDR3 loop reads CASIMPGGSAGRNTIYF. CDR3 sequence (DNA): TGTGCCAGCATTATGCCGGGGGGTAGTGCGGGGCGAAACACCATATATTTT.

The gene calls are TRBV9 and TRBJ2-7; 7 nucleotides line up with TRBD2. Trimming removed 6 bases from V and 5 bases from J; junction bases left unmatched: 8. The germline V gene has CDR1 SGDLS and CDR2 YYNGEE. CDR3 length equals 13 residues. CDR3 in DNA: TGTGCCAGCACCACGGGGGGTAAGGACGAGCAGTACTTC. Its protein product is CASTTGGKDEQYF.

The chain has TRBV28 and TRBJ2-3, with D perhaps matching TRBD2 (6 bases). V lost 2 bases and J lost 8, with 14 bases in between. The length of the CDR3 is 14 residues. CDR1 is MDHEN and CDR2 is SYDVKM in the germline V gene. The CDR3 region is CASSLGVPRGTQYF. For the CDR3, the DNA is TGTGCCAGCAGTTTAGGGGTCCCGCGGGGTACGCAGTATTTT.

The chain carries TRBV6-5 and TRBJ2-7, with TRBD2 as a possible D gene (6 bases). CDR1 and CDR2 from the germline V gene are MNHEY and SVGAGI. The CDR3 extends over 14 amino acids. Trimming took off 1 base at V and 5 bases at J, with 12 bases between the two ends. CDR3 amino acids: CASSYYGGRNEQYF. The CDR3 nucleotides are TGTGCCAGCAGTTACTATGGGGGGAGGAACGAGCAGTACTTC.

This sequence joins TRBV2 and TRBJ2-5, with 11 bases aligning to TRBD2. The CDR3 totals 15 residues. Germline trimming cut 7 bases from V and 1 base from J; bases unmatched to any gene: 5. CDR1 is SNHLY, CDR2 FYNNEI, per germline. CDR3 nucleotide sequence: TGTGCCAGCACCCGACTAGCGGGGACCCAAGAGACCCAGTACTTC. Its translation: CASTRLAGTQETQYF.

This chain links TRBV2 with TRBJ2-3, with 8 bases identical to TRBD2. J lost 1 base, V lost 3 bases, and 3 bases had no gene match. This CDR3 spans 15 amino acids. CDR1 is SNHLY, CDR2 FYNNEI, per germline. DNA for the CDR3: TGTGCCAGCAGTGAGAGCGGGGGAGGCACAGATACGCAGTATTTT. Encoded protein: CASSESGGGTDTQYF.

CDR3 sequence reads: CATSRARGQGSYNEQFF. CDR3 bases: TGTGCCACCAGCAGAGCCCGCGGACAGGGCTCCTACAATGAGCAGTTCTTC. This chain uses TRBV15 with TRBJ2-1; 8 bases match TRBD1. Germline V gene lookup returns CDR1 LNHNV and CDR2 YYDKDF (reference sequence). This CDR3 spans 17 amino acids. The J segment lost 0 bases and the V segment lost 1 base, leaving 5 bases of the junction unmatched.

This rearrangement joins TRBV4-2 to TRBJ1-2, with D hard to call. The germline V and J ends were trimmed by 0 bases and 3 bases, with 8 bases remaining between them. Per the germline V gene, CDR1 is LGHNA and CDR2 is YNFKEQ. CDR3 size: 14 residues. As DNA, the CDR3 is TGTGCCAGCAGCCAAGAAGCGGAAGACTATGGCTACACCTTC. It is translated as CASSQEAEDYGYTF.

This clone was counted only a few times. CDR3 residues: CATSGTGFSYEQYF. The CDR3 coding sequence is TGTGCCACCTCCGGGACAGGGTTCTCCTACGAGCAGTACTTC. The V and J genes are TRBV2 and TRBJ2-7; TRBD1 aligns across 9 bases. The CDR3 sequence is 14 residues long. Per the germline V gene, CDR1 is SNHLY and CDR2 is FYNNEI. Losses at the gene ends were 10 bases for V and 0 bases for J; bases not matched to a gene: 7.

The chain is built from TRBV28 and TRBJ1-5, with 8 bases identical to TRBD1. Germline assignment: CDR1 MDHEN and CDR2 SYDVKM. V lost 6 bases, J lost 2 bases, and 6 bases stayed unmatched. This CDR3 comprises 15 residues. The CDR3 protein is CASRYTGGGNQPQHF. The CDR3 DNA follows: TGTGCCAGCAGGTACACAGGGGGAGGCAATCAGCCCCAGCATTTT.

This chain links TRBV18 with TRBJ1-6; the D is unclear. This CDR3 has 15 amino acids. V shed 4 bases and J shed 3 bases, with 10 bases lying between them. From germline, CDR1 is KGHSH and CDR2 LQKENI. The CDR3 loop is CASSLNTDYNSPLHF. The CDR3 DNA reads as TGTGCCAGCTCACTGAACACCGACTATAATTCACCCCTCCACTTT.

This sequence joins TRBV18 and TRBJ1-3, with D uncertain. This CDR3 is built from 16 residues. Trimming removed 4 bases from V and 2 bases from J, with 15 bases in between. Germline V gene lookup returns CDR1 KGHSH and CDR2 LQKENI. The CDR3 nucleotides are TGTGCCAGCTCACGAGGTACGGGAGCCGCTGGAAACACCATATATTTT. It specifies CASSRGTGAAGNTIYF.

This chain uses TRBV28 with TRBJ1-2; 10 bases map to TRBD1. The junction had 6 bases not matched to a gene; V was cut back by 6 bases and J by 8 bases. Germline CDR1 reads MDHEN; CDR2 reads SYDVKM. This CDR3 is built from 13 residues. The CDR3: CASSPGQGSGYTF. For the CDR3, the DNA is TGTGCCAGCAGCCCGGGACAGGGGAGCGGCTACACCTTC.

The chain has TRBV11-2 and TRBJ1-6; D might be TRBD1 (6 bases). Germline assignment: CDR1 SGHAT and CDR2 FQNNGV. The V end lost 3 bases, the J end lost 8 bases, and 23 bases lay between the germline ends. CDR3 length: 18 residues. The CDR3 here is CASSLAKPGEGLHSPLHF. The CDR3, as DNA: TGTGCCAGCAGCTTGGCCAAACCAGGGGAGGGTCTACATTCACCCCTCCACTTT.

This clone has only one observation. The chain has TRBV14 and TRBJ2-3, with D maybe TRBD1 (5 bases). Germline V gene data show CDR1 as SGHDN and CDR2 as FVKESK. This CDR3 spans 18 amino acids. Trimming stripped 0 bases from V and 3 bases from J, with 19 bases between. The CDR3 DNA follows: TGTGCCAGCAGCCAAGATCCCCACAGGTCACGGATGACAGATACGCAGTATTTT. This encodes CASSQDPHRSRMTDTQYF.

This rearrangement joins TRBV28 to TRBJ2-7; no definite D call. The germline V and J ends were trimmed by 2 bases and 4 bases, with 9 bases remaining between them. This CDR3 has 13 residues. Germline lookup yields CDR1 MDHEN and CDR2 SYDVKM. The CDR3 spells CASSLPSYYEQYF. In DNA form, the CDR3 reads TGTGCCAGCAGTTTACCGAGCTATTACGAGCAGTACTTC.

As to this clone: Within the sample, other DNA sequences also encode this same CDR3. The rearrangement uses TRBV5-1 and TRBJ1-6; tentative D call: TRBD1 (6 bases). The CDR3 contains 14 residues. The germline V gene encodes CDR1 SGHRS and CDR2 YFSETQ. V was clipped by 1 base and J by 5 bases, with 7 bases between them. The CDR3 here is CASSLSGDNSPLHF. CDR3 in DNA: TGCGCCAGCAGCTTGTCAGGGGATAATTCACCCCTCCACTTT.

This clone was observed a few times. CDR3 DNA: TGCGCCAGCAGGAGGGGACTAGCCAATGAGCAGTTCTTC. It yields the protein CASRRGLANEQFF. The chain recombines TRBV10-1 with TRBJ2-1, with TRBD2 matching over 9 bases. CDR1 and CDR2 (germline): WNHNN, SYGVQD (reference sequence). The CDR3 consists of 13 residues. Losses at the gene ends were 6 bases for V and 6 bases for J; bases not matched to a gene: 3.

The chain couples TRBV2 to TRBJ2-7, with D possibly matching TRBD2 (5 bases). Trimming took 6 bases from V and 4 from J, leaving 16 bases between them. Germline CDR1 reads SNHLY; CDR2 reads FYNNEI. The CDR3 contains 14 residues. The CDR3: CASSLESGRYEQYF. The CDR3 nucleotides are TGTGCCAGCAGCCTTGAGAGCGGACGGTACGAGCAGTACTTC.

The chain employs TRBV7-3 and TRBJ2-2; tentatively, D is TRBD1 (6 bases). The germline V gene has CDR1 SGHTA and CDR2 FQGTGA. Trimming left V 1 base short and J 6 bases short, with 9 bases between. The CDR3 has 14 residues. This CDR3 reads CASSLKGVAGELFF. In DNA, the CDR3 is TGTGCCAGCAGCTTAAAGGGGGTCGCCGGGGAGCTGTTTTTT.

The V gene is TRBV6-1, the J gene TRBJ2-2, with a weak D call TRBD2 (6 bases). With 10 bases removed from V and 3 bases from J, the gap between germline ends came to 12 bases. This CDR3 is built from 13 residues. The germline CDR1 and CDR2 sequences are MNHNS and SASEGT. CDR3 nucleotide sequence: TGTGCCACCTGGGACTTTGACACCGGGGAGCTGTTTTTT. Its translation: CATWDFDTGELFF.